What follows describes a single T cell receptor (beta chain). Its antigen is undetermined. The record originates from a study of human T cells and chemical hapten exposure. CDR3 length: 14 amino acids. V trimming: 5 bases; J trimming: 12 bases; junction bases outside the gene matches: 10. Germline CDR1 SGHVS, CDR2 FNYEAQ. Findings of the study overall: Controls formed significantly fewer large CDR3 similarity clusters than expanded TCRs did.

Separate cDNA molecules received unique molecular identifiers, which the library attached to them. Using its own MiXCR run on the RACE reads, TCRdb lists one record per CDR3 protein. The sample carries 250,000 or so distinct CDR3 sequences, around 9.3% recorded once. Described time point: pre-sensitization, week 0. Treatment in this sample: therapeutic diphenylcyclopropenone sensitization with weekly scalp DPC. The chain couples TRBV7-6 to TRBJ2-1; 10 bases map to TRBD1. This TCR was recovered from a woman in her 40s with alopecia areata. Some clones in this sample may be carry-over from other donors' samples. Source: whole blood, taken in connection with sensitization to the hapten diphenylcyclopropenone (DPC). The CDR3 loop reads CASSLRQGADGQFF. The CDR3 DNA follows: TGTGCCAGCAGCCTAAGACAGGGGGCTGATGGGCAGTTCTTC.